One and the same sample provided the 24 T cell receptor beta chains below, sequenced in a study of T cells in women clearing cervical HPV infection. The assay was immunoSEQ multiplex PCR, and TCRdb's table has in-frame clones only and misses some. This repertoire includes some 30,000 clones. Sequencing used blood buffy coat. These TCRs come from a woman between 18 and 70 years old with a cervical HPV16 infection that either progressed to CIN3+ or cleared (not recorded which).

Details on this clone: The read stops 3 residues short of the end of the CDR3; the missing end is completed from the germline J gene. This chain connects TRBV29-1 to TRBJ1-2; possible D gene TRBD1, 5 bases. The CDR3 sequence is 15 residues long. The germline CDR1 and CDR2 sequences are SQVTM and ANQGSEA. V was pared by 3 bases and J by 0 bases, with 14 bases between. CDR3 amino acids: CSVDPEDNTNYGYTF. Incomplete CDR3 DNA: TGCAGCGTTGATCCAGAGGACAACACTAACTATGGC.

The CDR3 here is CSAYPRGETQYF. CDR3 bases read: TGCAGTGCCTATCCCAGGGGGGAGACC. The chain couples TRBV20-1 to TRBJ2-5, with TRBD1 matching 7 bases. The sequenced fragment ends 3 residues before the CDR3 boundary, so the rest is inferred from the germline J gene. The CDR3 totals 12 residues. CDR1 is DFQATT and CDR2 is SNEGSKA in the germline V gene (reference sequence). Trimming at V came to 6 bases and at J to 5 bases, leaving 6 bases not matched to a gene.

In regard to this clone: The DNA ends 3 residues before the CDR3 does, and the rest of the CDR3 is filled in from the germline J gene. This sequence joins TRBV30 and TRBJ1-6, with 9 bases lining up with TRBD1. Looked up from germline, CDR1 is GTSNPN and CDR2 is SVGIG (reference sequence). J lost 6 bases, V lost 2 bases, and 5 bases had no gene match. CDR3 length: 15 amino acids. The DNA read from the CDR3 is TGTGCCTGGAGTCTGGACAGGGGAACTAATTCACCC. Translation gives CAWSLDRGTNSP. The whole CDR3 sequence is CAWSLDRGTNSPLHF.

Concerning this clone: Sequencing ends 3 residues short of the CDR3 end; the germline J gene provides the rest. This chain connects TRBV28 to TRBJ2-1; 9 bases fit TRBD2. This CDR3 is built from 16 residues. Germline V gene sequence: CDR1 MDHEN, CDR2 SYDVKM. V dropped 4 bases and J dropped 5; count of bases not matched to a gene: 9. The DNA read from the CDR3 is TGTGCCAGCAGTTCCTTAGCGGGAGAGGGGCACAATGAG. Its protein product is CASSSLAGEGHNE. The whole CDR3 sequence reads CASSSLAGEGHNEQFF. Full variable domain (remainder filled in from reference TRBV28 and TRBJ2-1): DVKVTQSSRYLVKRTGEKVFLECVQDMDHENMFWYRQDPGLGLRLIYFSYDVKMKEKGDIPEGYSVSREKKERFSLILESASTNQTSMYLCASSSLAGEGHNEQFFGPGTRLTVL.

Details on this clone: From the germline J gene comes the end of the CDR3, since the read stops 3 residues before it. This chain joins TRBV5-4 and TRBJ1-2; D not resolved. This CDR3 spans 15 amino acids. Germline assignment: CDR1 SGHNT and CDR2 YYREEE (reference sequence). Trimming took 5 bases from V and 7 from J, leaving 21 bases between them. Partial CDR3 DNA: TGTGCCAGCAGACCAACCGGTGTGTCTGAATCTGGC. Encoded protein: CASRPTGVSESG. From start to end, the CDR3 is CASRPTGVSESGYTF.

This clone registers medium-sized (0.01 to 0.1%) by frequency. Read coverage stops 3 residues before the CDR3 terminus; the germline J gene supplies the remainder. The rearrangement links TRBV7-2 to TRBJ2-2; possible D gene TRBD2, 6 bases. CDR1 SGHTA and CDR2 FQGNSA come from the germline V gene. CDR3 length: 14 residues. The germline V and J ends were trimmed by 5 bases and 6 bases, with 13 bases remaining between them. The chain's CDR3 is CASSVMGGPGELFF. CDR3 bases read: TGTGCCAGCAGCGTCATGGGGGGTCCCGGGGAG.

Remarks on this clone: The CDR3 goes on 3 residues after the read ends, and that part is filled in from the germline J gene. J is TRBJ1-4 and V is TRBV2; 7 nucleotides match TRBD1. Germline V gene lookup returns CDR1 SNHLY and CDR2 FYNNEI. This CDR3 region has 14 residues. V was pared by 7 bases and J by 5 bases, with 7 bases of the junction left unmatched. The sequenced part of the CDR3 DNA is TGTGCCAGCACCAGACAGGGTTCAAATGAAAAA. Its protein is CASTRQGSNEK. The complete CDR3 reads CASTRQGSNEKLFF.

Worth noting for this clone: One end of the junction is discordant with germline, which a read error may explain. The read terminates 3 residues before the CDR3 end, so the remaining end is supplied by the germline J gene. At the DNA level, this CDR3 is encoded by other sequences in the same sample as well. The V and J genes are TRBV2 and TRBJ2-3; D possibly corresponds to TRBD2 (7 bases). There are 18 residues in the CDR3. The germline V gene encodes CDR1 SNHLY and CDR2 FYNNEI. Partial CDR3 DNA: TGTGCCAGCAGTGAATCGGTACTCAGGGGCGGGAGTGCAGAGACG. Its translation: CASSESVLRGGSAET. The complete CDR3 protein is CASSESVLRGGSAETQYF. Looking up the rest from reference TRBV2 and TRBJ2-3 gives the full variable domain: EPEVTQTPSHQVTQMGQEVILRCVPISNHLYFYWYRQILGQKVEFLVSFYNNEISEKSEIFDDQFSVERPDGSNFTLKIRSTKLEDSAMYFCASSESVLRGGSAETQYFGPGTRLTVL.

Concerning this clone: The read falls 3 residues short of the CDR3 end, and the missing part is taken from the germline J gene. The chain uses TRBV18 and TRBJ2-3; 8 nucleotides match TRBD1. CDR1 and CDR2 from the germline V gene are KGHSH and LQKENI. The CDR3 spans 13 residues. CDR3 in amino acids: CASSPDRAQPQYF. CDR3 bases read: TGTGCCAGCTCACCGGACAGGGCTCAGCCG.

To note about this clone: Read sequence stops 3 residues before the CDR3 end, and the germline J gene provides the missing end. The chain is built from TRBV6-2 or TRBV6-3 and TRBJ2-7; 11 bases line up with TRBD2. Germline values: CDR1 MNHEY, CDR2 SVGEGT. V trimming: 10 bases; J trimming: 3 bases; junction bases outside the gene matches: 8. The CDR3 runs to 14 residues. This CDR3 is CATIRGTSGYEQYF. The sequenced CDR3 bases are TGTGCCACCATTCGAGGGACTAGCGGCTACGAG.

In the case of this clone: The observed sequence ends 3 residues before the CDR3 terminus, with the missing tail filled in from the germline J gene. The rearrangement joins TRBV28 to TRBJ2-4; D is possibly TRBD2 (6 bases). The germline V and J ends were trimmed by 4 bases and 7 bases, with 17 bases remaining between them. The CDR3 contains 15 residues. From germline, CDR1 is MDHEN and CDR2 SYDVKM. The part of the CDR3 DNA that was read is TGTGCCAGCAGTTCCAACCCCAGGAGGGGTAACATT. It encodes CASSSNPRRGNI. The whole CDR3 region reads CASSSNPRRGNIQYF.

For this clone: The CDR3 end falls 3 residues outside the read, so it is completed with the germline J gene. V usage is TRBV7-3 and J usage is TRBJ1-2; 9 nucleotides agree with TRBD1. CDR3 length: 14 residues. Germline CDR1 and CDR2: SGHTA and FQGTGA. Here the CDR3 reads CASSQGQGEYGYTF. CDR3 DNA (partial): TGTGCCAGCAGCCAGGGACAGGGAGAATACGGC.

As for this clone: The DNA ends 3 residues before the CDR3 does, and the rest of the CDR3 is filled in from the germline J gene. The chain uses TRBV7-8 and TRBJ2-1; TRBD2 matches 14 bases. The CDR3 consists of 16 residues. V was clipped by 1 base and J by 9 bases; unmatched bases: 5. The germline V gene has CDR1 SGHVS and CDR2 FQNEAQ. CDR3 sequence: CASSLDGTSGSREQFF. CDR3 DNA (partial): TGTGCCAGCAGCTTAGATGGGACTAGCGGGAGTCGTGAG.

CDR3: CASSYLRGGESYEQYF. Partial CDR3 DNA: TGTGCCAGCTCCTACTTAAGGGGGGGCGAGAGCTACGAG. V gene TRBV27 combines with J gene TRBJ2-7; tentatively, D is TRBD2 (7 bases). The read falls 3 residues short of the CDR3 end, and the missing part is taken from the germline J gene. The CDR3 is 16 residues long. From germline, CDR1 is MNHEY and CDR2 SMNVEV (reference sequence). Deletions cut 8 bases from V and 3 bases from J, with 23 bases between.

Comment on this clone: The DNA ends 3 residues before the CDR3 does, and the rest of the CDR3 is filled in from the germline J gene. The chain carries TRBV7-6 and TRBJ2-3; 13 bases are shared with TRBD2. The CDR3 is 16 residues long. V gave up 1 base and J gave up 5 bases; unmatched junction bases: 3. Germline V gene data show CDR1 as SGHVS and CDR2 as FNYEAQ. The DNA read from the CDR3 is TGTGCCAGCAGCTTAGGGACTAGCGGGGGTGGAGATACG. It translates to CASSLGTSGGGDT. The full CDR3 is CASSLGTSGGGDTQYF.

Comments on this clone: Coverage ceases 3 residues before the CDR3 finishes, and the germline J gene fills in the end. The chain combines TRBV20-1 with TRBJ2-7; 7 bases match TRBD1. Trimming removed 1 base from V and 1 base from J; junction bases left unmatched: 1. Per germline, CDR1 DFQATT and CDR2 SNEGSKA (reference sequence). The length of the CDR3 is 13 residues. The sequenced part of the CDR3 DNA is TGCAGTGCTAGAGGACAGGGTTCCTACGAG. The encoded protein is CSARGQGSYE. The entire CDR3 protein reads CSARGQGSYEQYF.

As regards this clone: Read sequence stops 3 residues before the CDR3 end, and the germline J gene provides the missing end. The chain joins TRBV7-8 to TRBJ1-4; D may be TRBD1 (6 bases). Trimming cost V 5 bases and J 0 bases, with 13 bases left between them. CDR3 length: 16 residues. The germline gives CDR1 SGHVS, CDR2 FQNEAQ. The covered CDR3 bases are TGTGCCAGCAGCCACGACAGGAGTGCAACTAATGAAAAA. Translation gives CASSHDRSATNEK. The whole CDR3 region reads CASSHDRSATNEKLFF.

Comment on this clone: The sequence runs out 3 residues before the end of the CDR3; the remainder is reconstructed from the germline J gene. The chain has TRBV9 and TRBJ2-3; weak D call: TRBD2 (6 bases). CDR1 and CDR2 from the germline V gene are SGDLS and YYNGEE. V was trimmed by 5 bases and J by 0 bases, leaving 22 bases between them. The length of the CDR3 is 18 residues. CDR3 DNA, as far as it was read: TGTGCCAGCAGGGGCAATCCCGGGACTCTTACTAGCACAGATACG. Protein sequence: CASRGNPGTLTSTDT. Given in full, the CDR3 is CASRGNPGTLTSTDTQYF.

Regarding this clone: The read ends 3 residues early relative to the CDR3; the germline J gene fills the gap. The chain couples TRBV19 to TRBJ1-1; D ambiguous. Germline-derived CDR1 and CDR2 are LNHDA and SQIVND (reference sequence). This CDR3 has 13 residues. V was clipped by 2 bases and J by 5 bases, with 9 bases between them. The CDR3 bases that were read are TGTGCCAGTAGTATAAACGGAGGGACTGAA. It yields the protein CASSINGGTE. The full CDR3 reads CASSINGGTEAFF.

Notes on this clone: Sequencing ends 3 residues short of the CDR3 end; the germline J gene provides the rest. The V and J genes are TRBV18 and TRBJ1-2; D is uncertain. This CDR3 contains 15 residues. Germline values: CDR1 KGHSH, CDR2 LQKENI. The covered CDR3 bases are TGTGCCAGCTCACCAATGGCAGCGAGCTCCTACGAC. This sequence encodes CASSPMAASSYD. The complete CDR3 reads CASSPMAASSYDYTF.

Turning to this clone: The read halts 3 residues ahead of the CDR3 end, with the missing end drawn from the germline J gene. The rearrangement joins TRBV5-1 to TRBJ2-5; 10 nucleotides align to TRBD1. Germline CDR1 and CDR2: SGHRS and YFSETQ. The CDR3 is 14 amino acids. V lost 2 bases and J lost 4; bases outside the gene matches: 2. CDR3 sequence reads: CASSFGQGGETQYF. The CDR3 bases that were read are TGCGCCAGCAGCTTTGGACAGGGGGGAGAGACC.

Note on this clone: The CDR3 is cut off 3 residues early in the read; its end comes from the germline J gene. The chain joins TRBV7-2 to TRBJ2-7, with D perhaps TRBD2 (5 bases). Germline V gene sequence: CDR1 SGHTA, CDR2 FQGNSA. The CDR3 is 14 residues long. V was cut by 4 bases and J by 5 bases, with 15 bases left in between. The CDR3 DNA, read in part, is TGTGCCAGCAGCTACCGACTGCCGGGGAACGAG. Translating it yields CASSYRLPGNE. The full CDR3 is CASSYRLPGNEQYF.

Note on this clone: The read stops 3 residues short of the end of the CDR3; the missing end is completed from the germline J gene. The chain joins TRBV5-4 to TRBJ2-3; D not resolved. CDR1 and CDR2 from the germline V gene are SGHNT and YYREEE (reference sequence). The V and J ends lost 4 bases and 0 bases respectively, with 3 bases between them. CDR3 length: 12 amino acids. CDR3 loop: CASSLSTDTQYF. The CDR3 DNA, read in part, is TGTGCCAGCAGCCTTAGCACAGATACG.

To note about this clone: The sequenced fragment ends 3 residues before the CDR3 boundary, so the rest is inferred from the germline J gene. The rearrangement joins TRBV24-1 to TRBJ2-5; TRBD2 is a possible D gene (6 bases). The germline CDR1 and CDR2 sequences are KGHDR and SFDVKD. The CDR3 is 13 residues long. V was cut by 6 bases and J by 3 bases, with 10 bases left in between. The covered CDR3 bases are TGTGCCACCAGTCGTCCGGGGGAAGAGACC. Translating it yields CATSRPGEET. The CDR3 reads in full as CATSRPGEETQYF.